A selection of T cell receptor beta chains follows, all from one sample in a study of cytomegalovirus exposure and HLA in healthy donors. The method was immunoSEQ multiplex PCR; TCRdb's version includes in-frame clones alone and lacks a portion of them. The table has tens of thousands of clones, around 90% seen once. The sequenced material came from PBMCs. The source is a woman aged 18-30 years in good health and CMV-seropositive. The CDR3 runs from the conserved cysteine through the conserved F or W. The order of the fields is V gene, J gene, CDR3 protein.

>TRBV25-1|TRBJ2-2
CASRLSDRGNTGELFF
>TRBV30|TRBJ2-7
CAWSVGLAGLEQYF
>TRBV13|TRBJ2-3
CASSSTRRMAGYF
>TRBV7-2|TRBJ1-2
CASSLSRTGNYGYTF
>TRBV5-6|TRBJ2-1
CASSLPLQGAYNEQFF
>TRBV15|TRBJ1-5
CATSGRSARQGRNQPQHF
>TRBV27|TRBJ2-7
CASSSGLRYEQYF
>TRBV2|TRBJ2-6
CASSELSSGANVLTF
>TRBV6-4|TRBJ2-3
CASSDEAGGTDTQYF
>TRBV4-3|TRBJ2-1
CASSQDIWAGDSYNEQFF
>TRBV29-1|TRBJ2-5
CSVEDRDSQTETQYF
>TRBV19|TRBJ2-1
CASSKTGTGYYNEQFF
>TRBV7-2|TRBJ2-7
CASSFGSGTSGGVTYEQYF
>TRBV10-3|TRBJ1-6
CAIRKTGDYNSPLHF
>TRBV7-2|TRBJ2-5
CASSLDGTRGETQYF
>TRBV6-6|TRBJ1-5
CAIRTGDSNQPQHF
>TRBV7-3|TRBJ2-1
CASSYKRGSSYNEQFF
>TRBV4-3|TRBJ1-3
CASSQDSRGLRNTIYF
>TRBV2|TRBJ2-1
CASSELGGPNEQFF
>TRBV5-4|TRBJ2-7
CASSPEAGAYEQYF
>TRBV27|TRBJ2-7
CASGDRDGDEQYF
>TRBV13|TRBJ2-7
CASSPGTFPYEQYF
>TRBV18|TRBJ2-1
CASSPTYGEQFF
>TRBV5-4|TRBJ1-1
CASSLGNRGSTEAFF
>TRBV6-6|TRBJ1-1
CASSYKGPGGAEAFF
>TRBV7-9|TRBJ2-1
CASSLTHTGTGALLEQFF
>TRBV5-4|TRBJ1-4
CASSPKQGGGEKLFF
>TRBV7-9|TRBJ2-7
CASSPSRGPYEQYF
>TRBV2|TRBJ2-3
CASSEAGLAEITDTQYF
>TRBV5-1|TRBJ2-3
CASSLAIGGGAASTDTQYF
>TRBV9|TRBJ2-3
CASSVSRGNRVGTDTQYF
>TRBV9|TRBJ2-1
CASGGSGRNEQFF
>TRBV19|TRBJ2-3
CASSYQGAADTQYF
>TRBV9|TRBJ2-5
CASSVVDGTGKETQYF
>TRBV7-6|TRBJ2-1
CASSRSAGLAYNEQFF
>TRBV2|TRBJ1-2
CASSEGQGYGYTF
>TRBV5-1|TRBJ2-1
CASSLGGLPYNEQFF
>TRBV5-5|TRBJ1-5
CASSRVYSNQPQHF
>TRBV7-9|TRBJ2-3
CASSLEEVVDTQYF
>TRBV5-4|TRBJ2-7
CASSLRLKAGAHEQYF
>TRBV9|TRBJ2-5
CASSATSEQETQYF
>TRBV6-5|TRBJ1-2
CASSRNRGDYGYTF
>TRBV5-8|TRBJ1-2
CASSLSPWGGASGYTF
>TRBV18|TRBJ2-7
CASSPMETGQGHEQYF
>TRBV19|TRBJ2-7
CASRQGVDRPYEQYF
>TRBV19|TRBJ1-5
CASSISGVHSNQPQHF
>TRBV7-8|TRBJ2-3
CASSLYSRADTQYF
>TRBV4-1|TRBJ2-3
CASSQAQGPSDTQYF
>TRBV10-3|TRBJ2-5
CAIGTGTRVETQYF
>TRBV4-3|TRBJ2-2
CASSQDWTSSTGELFF
>TRBV13|TRBJ1-6
CASSFGTGDSPLHF
>TRBV4-1|TRBJ2-1
CASSQDLFGLARGHEQFF